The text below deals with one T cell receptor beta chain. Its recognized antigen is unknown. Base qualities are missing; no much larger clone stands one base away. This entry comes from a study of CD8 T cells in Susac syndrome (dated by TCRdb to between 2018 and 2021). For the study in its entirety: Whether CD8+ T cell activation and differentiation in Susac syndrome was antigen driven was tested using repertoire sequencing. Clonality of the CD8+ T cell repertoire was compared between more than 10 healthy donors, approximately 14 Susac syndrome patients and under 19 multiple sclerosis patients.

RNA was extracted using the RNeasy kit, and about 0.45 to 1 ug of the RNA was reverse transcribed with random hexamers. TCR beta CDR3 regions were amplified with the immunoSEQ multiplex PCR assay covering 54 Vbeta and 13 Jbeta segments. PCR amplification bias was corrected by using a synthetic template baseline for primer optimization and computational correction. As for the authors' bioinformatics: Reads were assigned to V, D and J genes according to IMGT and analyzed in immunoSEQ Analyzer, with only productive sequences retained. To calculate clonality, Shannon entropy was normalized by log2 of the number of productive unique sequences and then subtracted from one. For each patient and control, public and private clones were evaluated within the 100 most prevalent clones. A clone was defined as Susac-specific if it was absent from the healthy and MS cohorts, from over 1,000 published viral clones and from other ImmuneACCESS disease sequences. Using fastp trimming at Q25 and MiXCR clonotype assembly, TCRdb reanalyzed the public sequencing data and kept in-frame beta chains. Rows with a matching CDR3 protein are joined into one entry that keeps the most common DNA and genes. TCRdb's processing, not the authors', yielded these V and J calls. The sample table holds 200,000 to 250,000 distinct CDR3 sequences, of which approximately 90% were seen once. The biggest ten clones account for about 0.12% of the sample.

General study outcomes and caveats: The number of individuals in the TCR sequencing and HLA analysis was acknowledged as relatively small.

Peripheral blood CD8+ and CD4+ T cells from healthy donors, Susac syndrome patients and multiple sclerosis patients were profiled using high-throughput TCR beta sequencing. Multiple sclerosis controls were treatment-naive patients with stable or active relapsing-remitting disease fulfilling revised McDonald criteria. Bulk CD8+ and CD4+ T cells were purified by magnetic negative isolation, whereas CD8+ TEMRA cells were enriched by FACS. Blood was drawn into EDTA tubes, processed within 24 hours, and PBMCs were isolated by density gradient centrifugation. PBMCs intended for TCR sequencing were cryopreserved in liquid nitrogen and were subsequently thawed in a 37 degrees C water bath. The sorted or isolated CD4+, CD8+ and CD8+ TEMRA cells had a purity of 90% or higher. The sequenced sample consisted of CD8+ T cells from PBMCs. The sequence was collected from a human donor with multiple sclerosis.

Here is the DNA: TGTGCCAGCAGTTACCCGGGGGGCGCGATGCAGTACTTC. It translates as CASSYPGGAMQYF. The rearrangement combines TRBV12-3 or TRBV12-4 with TRBJ2-7; matching of 7 bases hints at TRBD2 as the D gene. Inclusive of the bounding cysteine and phenylalanine, the CDR3 is 13 residues long. Only the CDR3 DNA stays, 39 bases, in frame from base 1. Between the V and J ends, shortened by 4 bases and 9 bases respectively, the junction contains 16 bases.